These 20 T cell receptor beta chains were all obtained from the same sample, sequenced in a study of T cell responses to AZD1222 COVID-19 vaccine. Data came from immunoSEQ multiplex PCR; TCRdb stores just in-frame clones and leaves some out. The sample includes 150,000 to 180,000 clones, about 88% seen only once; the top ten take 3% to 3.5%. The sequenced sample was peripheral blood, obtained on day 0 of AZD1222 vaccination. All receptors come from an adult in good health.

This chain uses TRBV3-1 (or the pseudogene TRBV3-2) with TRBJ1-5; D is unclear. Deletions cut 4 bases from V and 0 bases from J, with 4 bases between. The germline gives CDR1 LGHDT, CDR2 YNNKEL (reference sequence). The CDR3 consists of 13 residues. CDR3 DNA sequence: TGTGCCAGCAGCCGGAATAGCAATCAGCCCCAGCATTTT. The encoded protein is CASSRNSNQPQHF.

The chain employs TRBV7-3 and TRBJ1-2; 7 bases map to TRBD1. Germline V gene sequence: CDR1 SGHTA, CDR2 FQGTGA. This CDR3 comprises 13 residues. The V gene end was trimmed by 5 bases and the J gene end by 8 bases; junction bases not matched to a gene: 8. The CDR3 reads CASSTRTGRGYTF. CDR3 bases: TGTGCCAGCAGCACACGGACAGGACGCGGCTACACCTTC.

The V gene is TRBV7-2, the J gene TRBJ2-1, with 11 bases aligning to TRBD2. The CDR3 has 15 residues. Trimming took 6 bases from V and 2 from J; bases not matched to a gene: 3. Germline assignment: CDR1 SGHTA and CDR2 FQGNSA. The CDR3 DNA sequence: TGTGCCAGCAGACCTAGCGGGGGGCCCTACAATGAGCAGTTCTTC. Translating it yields CASRPSGGPYNEQFF.

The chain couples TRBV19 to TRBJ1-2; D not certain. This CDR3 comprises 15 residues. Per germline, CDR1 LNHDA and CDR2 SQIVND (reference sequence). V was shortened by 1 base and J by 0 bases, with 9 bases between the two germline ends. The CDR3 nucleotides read TGTGCCAGTAGTATAGTCTCAGTCACTAACTATGGCTACACCTTC. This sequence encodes CASSIVSVTNYGYTF.

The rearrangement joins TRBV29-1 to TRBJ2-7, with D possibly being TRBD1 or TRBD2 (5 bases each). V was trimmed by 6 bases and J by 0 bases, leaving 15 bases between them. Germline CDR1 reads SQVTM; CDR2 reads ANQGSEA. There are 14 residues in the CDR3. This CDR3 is CSVSGTELSYEQYF. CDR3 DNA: TGCAGCGTGTCGGGGACCGAACTCTCCTACGAGCAGTACTTC.

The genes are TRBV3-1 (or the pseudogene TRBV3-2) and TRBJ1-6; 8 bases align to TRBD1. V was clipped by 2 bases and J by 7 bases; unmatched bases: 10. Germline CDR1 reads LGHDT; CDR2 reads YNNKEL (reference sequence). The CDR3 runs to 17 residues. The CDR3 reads CASSQPGQAPLNSPLHF. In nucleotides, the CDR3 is TGTGCCAGCAGCCAACCGGGACAGGCTCCCTTGAATTCACCCCTCCACTTT.

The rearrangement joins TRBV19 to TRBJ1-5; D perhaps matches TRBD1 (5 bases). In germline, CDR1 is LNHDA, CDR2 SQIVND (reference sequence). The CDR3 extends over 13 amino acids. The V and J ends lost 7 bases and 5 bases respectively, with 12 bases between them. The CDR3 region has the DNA TGTGCCAGTACTAGGGGTTACGATCAGCCCCAGCATTTT. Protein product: CASTRGYDQPQHF.

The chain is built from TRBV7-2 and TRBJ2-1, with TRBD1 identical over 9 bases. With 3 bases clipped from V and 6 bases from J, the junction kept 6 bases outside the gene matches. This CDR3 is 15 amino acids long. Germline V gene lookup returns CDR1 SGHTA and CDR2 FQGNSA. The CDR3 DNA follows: TGTGCCAGCAGCTTGGGGACAGGGACCTTCAATGAGCAGTTCTTC. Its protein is CASSLGTGTFNEQFF.

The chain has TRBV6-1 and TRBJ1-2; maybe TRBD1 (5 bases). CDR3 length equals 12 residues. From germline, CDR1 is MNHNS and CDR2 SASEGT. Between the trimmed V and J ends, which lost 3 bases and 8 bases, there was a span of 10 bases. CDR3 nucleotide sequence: TGTGCCAGCAGTGAGGCGTGGGGCGGCTACACCTTC. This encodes CASSEAWGGYTF.

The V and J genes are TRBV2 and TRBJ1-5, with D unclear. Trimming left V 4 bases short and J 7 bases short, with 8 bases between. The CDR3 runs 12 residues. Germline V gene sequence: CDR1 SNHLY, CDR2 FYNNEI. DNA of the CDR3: TGTGCCAGCAGTGGTTTGGGACAGCCCCAGCATTTT. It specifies CASSGLGQPQHF.

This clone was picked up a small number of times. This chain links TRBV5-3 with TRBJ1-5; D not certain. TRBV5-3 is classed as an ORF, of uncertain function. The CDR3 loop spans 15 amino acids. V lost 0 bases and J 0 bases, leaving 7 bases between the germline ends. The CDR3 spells CARSLGQYSNQPQHF. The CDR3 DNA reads TGTGCCAGAAGCTTGGGCCAGTATAGCAATCAGCCCCAGCATTTT.

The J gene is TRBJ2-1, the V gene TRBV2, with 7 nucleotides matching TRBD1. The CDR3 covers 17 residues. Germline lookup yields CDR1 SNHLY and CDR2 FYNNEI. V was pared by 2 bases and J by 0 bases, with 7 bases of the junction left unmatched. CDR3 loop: CASSERAGGYSYNEQFF. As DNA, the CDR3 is TGTGCCAGCAGTGAACGGGCAGGGGGATACTCCTACAATGAGCAGTTCTTC.

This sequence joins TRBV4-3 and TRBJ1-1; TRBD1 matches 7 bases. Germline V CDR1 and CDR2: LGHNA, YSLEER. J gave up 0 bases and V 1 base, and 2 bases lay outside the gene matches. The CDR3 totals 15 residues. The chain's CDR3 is CASSQGDRMNTEAFF. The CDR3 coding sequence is TGCGCCAGCAGCCAAGGGGACAGAATGAACACTGAAGCTTTCTTT.

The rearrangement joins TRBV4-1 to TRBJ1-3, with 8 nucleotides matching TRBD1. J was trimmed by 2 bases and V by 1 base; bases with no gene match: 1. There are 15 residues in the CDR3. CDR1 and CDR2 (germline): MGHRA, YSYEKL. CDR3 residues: CASSQATGAGNTIYF. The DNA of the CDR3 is TGCGCCAGCAGCCAAGCGACAGGGGCTGGAAACACCATATATTTT.

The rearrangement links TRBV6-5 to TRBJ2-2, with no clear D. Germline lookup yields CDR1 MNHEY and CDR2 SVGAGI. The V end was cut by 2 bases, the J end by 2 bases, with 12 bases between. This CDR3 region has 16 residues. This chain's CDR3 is CASSYGLGLNTGELFF. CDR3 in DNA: TGTGCCAGCAGTTACGGTTTAGGGCTAAACACCGGGGAGCTGTTTTTT.

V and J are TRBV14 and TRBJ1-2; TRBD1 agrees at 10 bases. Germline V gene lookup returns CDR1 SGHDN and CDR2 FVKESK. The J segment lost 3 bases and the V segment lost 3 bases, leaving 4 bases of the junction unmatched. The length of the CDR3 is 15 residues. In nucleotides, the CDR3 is TGTGCCAGCAGCCACGGGACAGGGGTCGACTATGGCTACACCTTC. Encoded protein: CASSHGTGVDYGYTF.

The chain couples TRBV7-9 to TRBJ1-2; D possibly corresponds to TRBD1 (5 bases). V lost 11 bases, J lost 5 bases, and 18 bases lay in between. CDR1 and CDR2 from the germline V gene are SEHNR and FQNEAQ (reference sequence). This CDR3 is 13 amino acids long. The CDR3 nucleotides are TGTGCCTTGCCCGGGCCGCGGGGGTATGGCTACACCTTC. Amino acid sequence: CALPGPRGYGYTF. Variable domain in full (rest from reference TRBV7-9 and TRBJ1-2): DTGVSQNPRHKITKRGQNVTFRCDPISEHNRLYWYRQTLGQGPEFLTYFQNEAQLEKSRLLSDRFSAERPKGSFSTLEIQRTEQGDSAMYLCALPGPRGYGYTFGSGTRLTVV.

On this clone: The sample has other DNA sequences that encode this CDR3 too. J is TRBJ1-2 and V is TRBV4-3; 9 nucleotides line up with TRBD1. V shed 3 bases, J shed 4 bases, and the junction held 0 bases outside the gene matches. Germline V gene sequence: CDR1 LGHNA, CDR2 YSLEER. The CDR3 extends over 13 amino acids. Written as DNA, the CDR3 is TGCGCCAGCAGCCAGGACAGGGGCTATGGCTACACCTTC. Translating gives CASSQDRGYGYTF.

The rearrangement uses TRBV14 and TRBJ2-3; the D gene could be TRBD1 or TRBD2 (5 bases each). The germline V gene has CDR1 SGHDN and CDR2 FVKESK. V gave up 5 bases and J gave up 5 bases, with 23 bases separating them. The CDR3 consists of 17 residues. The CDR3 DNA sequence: TGTGCCAGCAGCTCCCGCTTACTAGTAGGCAGGGAAGATACGCAGTATTTT. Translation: CASSSRLLVGREDTQYF.

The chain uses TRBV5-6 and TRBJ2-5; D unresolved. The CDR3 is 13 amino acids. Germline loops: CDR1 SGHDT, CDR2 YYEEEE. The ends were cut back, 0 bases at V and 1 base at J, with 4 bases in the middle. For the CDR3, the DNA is TGTGCCAGCAGCTTGGGACCCCAAGAGACCCAGTACTTC. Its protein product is CASSLGPQETQYF.